Described below is a single TCR beta chain sequence and its context. These data originate in a study of blood T cell repertoires in COVID-19. Study overall: Samples came from the United States, Italy and Spain, spanning acute and convalescent COVID-19.

Assay used: immunoSEQ multiplex PCR; TCRdb lists only in-frame clones, some missing. Of hundreds of thousands of clones detected, approximately 87% appear once; the ten largest clones hold approximately 2.8%. CDR1 is LGHNA and CDR2 is YNFKEQ in the germline V gene. V lost 0 bases and J lost 6, with 25 bases in between. This CDR3 has 19 residues. Sequencing used PBMCs or T cells enriched from blood (not recorded which). The chain combines TRBV4-2 with TRBJ2-3; the D gene is possibly TRBD2 (5 bases). This sequence originates from a woman in her fifties or sixties in a cohort exposed to, infected with or recovered from COVID-19 (not recorded which). In DNA form, the CDR3 reads TGTGCCAGCAGCCAAGAATTACTAGGGCAGTCTAGACGAAAGGATACGCAGTATTTT. It is translated as CASSQELLGQSRRKDTQYF.